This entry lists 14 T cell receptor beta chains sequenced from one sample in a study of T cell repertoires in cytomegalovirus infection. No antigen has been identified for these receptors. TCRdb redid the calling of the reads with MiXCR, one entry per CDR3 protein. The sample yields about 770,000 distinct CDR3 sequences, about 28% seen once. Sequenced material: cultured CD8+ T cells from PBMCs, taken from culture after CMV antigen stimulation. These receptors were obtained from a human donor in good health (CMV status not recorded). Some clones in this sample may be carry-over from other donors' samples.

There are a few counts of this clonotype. DNA of the CDR3: TGTGCCAGCAGTTTTGACGGAACCCAAGAGACCCAGTACTTC. Protein: CASSFDGTQETQYF. The chain joins TRBV12-3 or TRBV12-4 to TRBJ2-5; D is uncertain. This CDR3 comprises 14 residues. V was pared by 3 bases and J by 1 base, with 9 bases between.

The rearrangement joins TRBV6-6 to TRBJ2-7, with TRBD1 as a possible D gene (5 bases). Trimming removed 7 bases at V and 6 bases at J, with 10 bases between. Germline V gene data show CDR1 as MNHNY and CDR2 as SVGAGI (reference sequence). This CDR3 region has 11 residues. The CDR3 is CASNQGSEQYF. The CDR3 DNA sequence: TGTGCCAGCAATCAGGGATCCGAGCAGTACTTC.

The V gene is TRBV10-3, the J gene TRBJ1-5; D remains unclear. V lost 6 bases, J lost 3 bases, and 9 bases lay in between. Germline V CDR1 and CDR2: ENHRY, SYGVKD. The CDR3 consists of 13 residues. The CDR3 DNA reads TGTGCCATCAGCGAGGACGTCAATCAGCCCCAGCATTTT. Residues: CAISEDVNQPQHF.

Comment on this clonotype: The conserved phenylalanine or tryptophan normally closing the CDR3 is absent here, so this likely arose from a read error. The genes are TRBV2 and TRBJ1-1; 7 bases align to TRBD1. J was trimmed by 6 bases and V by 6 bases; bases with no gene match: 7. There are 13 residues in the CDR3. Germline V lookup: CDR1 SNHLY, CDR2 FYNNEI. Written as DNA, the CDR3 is TGTGCCAGCAGGCCACAGGGGCGGGCTGAAGCTTTCTCT. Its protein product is CASRPQGRAEAFS.

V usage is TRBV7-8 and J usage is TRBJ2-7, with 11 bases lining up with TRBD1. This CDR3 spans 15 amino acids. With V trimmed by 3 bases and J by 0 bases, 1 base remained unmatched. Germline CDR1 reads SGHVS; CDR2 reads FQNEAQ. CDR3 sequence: CASSFGTGGSYEQYV. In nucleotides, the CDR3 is TGTGCCAGCAGCTTCGGGACAGGGGGCTCCTACGAGCAGTACGTC.

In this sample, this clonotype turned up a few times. The CDR3 DNA is TGTGCCAGCAGCTCCCGGGACTACCTAAATGGCGGGGAGCTGTTTTTT. It codes for CASSSRDYLNGGELFF. The chain uses TRBV13 and TRBJ2-2; 7 bases map to TRBD2. The CDR3 covers 16 residues. V shed 4 bases, J shed 7 bases, and the junction held 12 bases outside the gene matches. Germline-derived CDR1 and CDR2 are PRHDT and FYEKMQ (reference sequence).

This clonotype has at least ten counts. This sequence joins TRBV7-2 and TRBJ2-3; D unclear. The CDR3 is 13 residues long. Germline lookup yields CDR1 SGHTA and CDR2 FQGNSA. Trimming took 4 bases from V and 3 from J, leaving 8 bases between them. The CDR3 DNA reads TGTGCCAGCAGCTCTCCTCCGACAGATACGCAGTATTTT. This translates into CASSSPPTDTQYF.

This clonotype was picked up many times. The CDR3 spells CASSPPKQISGNTIYF. The CDR3 nucleotides are TGTGCCAGCAGTCCCCCAAAACAGATCTCTGGAAACACCATATATTTT. The V gene is TRBV12-3 or TRBV12-4, the J gene TRBJ1-3; D call uncertain. The CDR3 is 16 amino acids. V was clipped by 5 bases and J by 0 bases, with 14 bases between them.

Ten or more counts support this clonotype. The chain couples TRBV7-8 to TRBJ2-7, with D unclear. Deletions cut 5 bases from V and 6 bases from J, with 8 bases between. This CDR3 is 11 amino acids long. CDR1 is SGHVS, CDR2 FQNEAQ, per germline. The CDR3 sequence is CASSPGGEQYV. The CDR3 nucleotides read TGTGCCAGCAGCCCAGGTGGCGAGCAGTACGTC.

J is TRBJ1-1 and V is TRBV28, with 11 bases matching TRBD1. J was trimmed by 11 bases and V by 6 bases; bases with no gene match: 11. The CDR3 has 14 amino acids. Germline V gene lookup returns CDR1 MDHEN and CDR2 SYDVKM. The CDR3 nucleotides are TGTGCCAGCAGCCGGACAGGGGGCGCCTGGGACGCTTTCTTT. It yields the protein CASSRTGGAWDAFF. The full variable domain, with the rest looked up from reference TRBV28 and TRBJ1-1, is DVKVTQSSRYLVKRTGEKVFLECVQDMDHENMFWYRQDPGLGLRLIYFSYDVKMKEKGDIPEGYSVSREKKERFSLILESASTNQTSMYLCASSRTGGAWDAFFGQGTRLTVV.

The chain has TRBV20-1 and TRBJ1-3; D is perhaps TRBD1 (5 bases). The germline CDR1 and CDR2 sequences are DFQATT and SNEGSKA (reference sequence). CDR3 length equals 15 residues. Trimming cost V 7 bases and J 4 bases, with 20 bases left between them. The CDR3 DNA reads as TGCAGTGTTAGGGCCGGGGGAGTGGGAGGAAACACCATATATTTT. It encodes CSVRAGGVGGNTIYF.

CDR3 residues: CASSSGLTWEETQYF. The CDR3 DNA is TGTGCCAGCAGCTCGGGACTCACGTGGGAAGAGACCCAGTACTTC. This chain joins TRBV5-5 and TRBJ2-5; weak D call: TRBD2 (6 bases). Germline CDR1 is SGHKS and CDR2 is YYEKEE (reference sequence). Trimming pared 3 bases from V and 3 bases from J, leaving 15 bases between. The CDR3 consists of 15 residues.

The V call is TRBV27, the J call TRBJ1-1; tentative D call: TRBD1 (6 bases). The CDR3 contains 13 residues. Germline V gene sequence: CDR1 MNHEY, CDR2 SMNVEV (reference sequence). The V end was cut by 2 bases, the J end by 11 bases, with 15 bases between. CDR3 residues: CASSLLGGPGAFF. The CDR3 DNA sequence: TGTGCCAGCAGTTTACTCGGGGGCCCGGGGGCTTTCTTT.

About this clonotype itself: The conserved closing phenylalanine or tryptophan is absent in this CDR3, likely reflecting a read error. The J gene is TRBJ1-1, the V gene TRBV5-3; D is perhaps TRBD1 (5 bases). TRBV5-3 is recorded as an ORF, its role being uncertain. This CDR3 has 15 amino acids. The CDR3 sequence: CASSLERGTNTEAFS. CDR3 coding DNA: TGTGCCAGCAGCTTGGAACGGGGGACGAACACTGAAGCTTTCTCT.